The 19 T cell receptor beta chains listed next were all sequenced from one sample in a study of T cell changes during pregnancy in multiple sclerosis. The assay was immunoSEQ multiplex PCR, and TCRdb's table has in-frame clones only and misses some. The sample records about 130,000 clones, 95% to 98% being singletons. The specimen comprised peripheral blood, sampled after pregnancy. These receptors were obtained from a female donor with multiple sclerosis, enrolled in a pregnancy study.

The rearrangement joins TRBV5-8 to TRBJ2-2, with 10 positions matching TRBD2. This CDR3 has 15 residues. Germline CDR1 is SGHTS and CDR2 is YDEGEE. Trimming took 4 bases from V and 7 from J; bases not matched to a gene: 7. The CDR3 nucleotides are TGTGCCAGCAGCCCTTGGACTAGCGGACACGGGGAGCTGTTTTTT. Translated, it gives CASSPWTSGHGELFF.

J is TRBJ1-1 and V is TRBV27, with no clear D. CDR1 and CDR2 from the germline V gene are MNHEY and SMNVEV (reference sequence). The CDR3 runs to 13 residues. Between the trimmed V and J ends, which lost 1 base and 1 base, there was a span of 4 bases. This CDR3 is CASSLWANTEAFF. The CDR3 DNA sequence: TGTGCCAGCAGTTTATGGGCGAACACTGAAGCTTTCTTT.

This rearrangement joins TRBV5-1 to TRBJ2-5; D is unclear. V was shortened by 0 bases and J by 1 base, with 7 bases between the two germline ends. CDR3 length: 14 amino acids. Germline assignment: CDR1 SGHRS and CDR2 YFSETQ. CDR3 sequence: CASSLGGSQETQYF. The CDR3 nucleotides read TGCGCCAGCAGCTTGGGTGGCAGCCAAGAGACCCAGTACTTC.

The CDR3 DNA sequence: TGCAGCGTTGATGAGTCGTGGTTACGGGGGGAGCAGTTCTTC. This sequence encodes CSVDESWLRGEQFF. The chain has TRBV29-1 and TRBJ2-1, with D perhaps TRBD2 (6 bases). The CDR3 is 14 amino acids. Germline values: CDR1 SQVTM, CDR2 ANQGSEA. Between the trimmed V and J ends, which lost 3 bases and 10 bases, there was a span of 19 bases.

This chain uses TRBV5-4 with TRBJ1-1; D is perhaps TRBD1 (5 bases). Germline V lookup: CDR1 SGHNT, CDR2 YYREEE (reference sequence). This CDR3 comprises 14 residues. V was shortened by 0 bases and J by 7 bases, with 13 bases between the two germline ends. This CDR3 is CASSLEGTYNEAFF. The CDR3 DNA reads as TGTGCCAGCAGCTTGGAGGGGACTTATAATGAAGCTTTCTTT.

The chain recombines TRBV28 with TRBJ1-2, with D maybe TRBD1 (6 bases). Per germline, CDR1 MDHEN and CDR2 SYDVKM. The V and J ends lost 8 bases and 7 bases respectively, with 20 bases between them. The CDR3 contains 14 residues. CDR3 in amino acids: CASSGGGELSGYTF. CDR3 sequence (DNA): TGTGCCAGCTCGGGAGGGGGGGAGTTGAGTGGCTACACCTTC.

This clone was observed a single time. The chain couples TRBV27 to TRBJ2-4; the match to TRBD1 covers 8 bases. The V and J ends lost 5 bases and 1 base, in that order; junction bases with no gene match: 7. This CDR3 contains 16 residues. The germline CDR1 and CDR2 sequences are MNHEY and SMNVEV (reference sequence). The DNA of the CDR3 is TGTGCCAGCAGTCCAGGACAGGGTTGGGCCAAAAACATTCAGTACTTC. Residues: CASSPGQGWAKNIQYF.

The chain has TRBV19 and TRBJ2-7, with D possibly TRBD2 on 6 matching bases. V lost 6 bases, J lost 2 bases, and 20 bases lay in between. This CDR3 contains 16 residues. Germline loops: CDR1 LNHDA, CDR2 SQIVND (reference sequence). The CDR3 reads CASRPSFERAAYEQYF. CDR3 nucleotides: TGTGCCAGTAGACCCTCTTTCGAGCGGGCAGCCTACGAGCAGTACTTC.

The V gene is TRBV5-6, the J gene TRBJ1-2, with D unclear. Germline CDR1 and CDR2: SGHDT and YYEEEE. The CDR3 length is 11 residues. V was cut by 0 bases and J by 8 bases, with 5 bases left in between. The CDR3, as DNA: TGTGCCAGCAGCTTGGGCGGAGGCTACACCTTC. Amino acid sequence: CASSLGGGYTF.

The chain links TRBV27 to TRBJ1-2; D is perhaps TRBD1 (6 bases). The CDR3 runs 14 residues. Trimming pared 3 bases from V and 4 bases from J, leaving 12 bases between. CDR1 is MNHEY and CDR2 is SMNVEV in the germline V gene (reference sequence). CDR3 nucleotide sequence: TGTGCCAGCAGTTTTGCAGGGGCCAGCTATGGCTACACCTTC. Protein sequence: CASSFAGASYGYTF.

The chain employs TRBV6-5 and TRBJ1-1, with a tentative D call TRBD1 (6 bases). The CDR3 consists of 14 residues. Germline CDR1 reads MNHEY; CDR2 reads SVGAGI. The germline V and J ends were trimmed by 6 bases and 0 bases, with 11 bases remaining between them. This CDR3 reads CASRLDRVNTEAFF. CDR3 DNA sequence: TGTGCCAGCAGACTGGACAGAGTGAACACTGAAGCTTTCTTT.

In nucleotides, the CDR3 is TGTGCCAGCAGCCCCGGGGGGCCCCAAGAGACCCAGTACTTC. It is translated as CASSPGGPQETQYF. This chain links TRBV7-3 with TRBJ2-5; D might be TRBD2 (7 bases). Trimming took 5 bases from V and 1 from J, leaving 11 bases between them. The CDR3 spans 14 residues. The germline CDR1 and CDR2 sequences are SGHTA and FQGTGA.

V is TRBV9 and J is TRBJ2-1, with 10 bases fitting TRBD2. The V gene end was trimmed by 0 bases and the J gene end by 4 bases; junction bases not matched to a gene: 4. The germline CDR1 and CDR2 sequences are SGDLS and YYNGEE. The length of the CDR3 is 16 residues. CDR3 residues: CASSVVGLATYNEQFF. The CDR3, as DNA: TGTGCCAGCAGCGTAGTGGGACTAGCGACTTACAATGAGCAGTTCTTC.

The J gene is TRBJ2-7, the V gene TRBV9; TRBD1 matches at 8 bases. The CDR3 runs 13 residues. From germline, CDR1 is SGDLS and CDR2 YYNGEE. V shed 1 base, J shed 7 bases, and the junction held 4 bases outside the gene matches. In DNA form, the CDR3 reads TGTGCCAGCAGCGTACAGGGGGCGGGGGAGCAGTACTTC. Translation gives CASSVQGAGEQYF.

The V and J genes are TRBV6-5 and TRBJ2-1; 10 bases agree with TRBD2. V was clipped by 6 bases and J by 3 bases; unmatched bases: 5. The CDR3 sequence is 15 residues long. Germline CDR1 and CDR2: MNHEY and SVGAGI. CDR3 DNA: TGTGCCAGCAGCCCAGCGGGAGGGCTCTACAATGAGCAGTTCTTC. Its translation is CASSPAGGLYNEQFF.

This chain joins TRBV19 and TRBJ2-2; TRBD2 matches 11 bases. The CDR3 is 13 amino acids. Germline V gene lookup returns CDR1 LNHDA and CDR2 SQIVND (reference sequence). J gave up 6 bases and V 10 bases, and 4 bases lay outside the gene matches. Here the CDR3 DNA reads TGTGCCACCCCGGGACTAGCGGCCGGGGAGCTGTTTTTT. This encodes CATPGLAAGELFF. The full variable domain, with the rest looked up from reference TRBV19 and TRBJ2-2, is DGGITQSPKYLFRKEGQNVTLSCEQNLNHDAMYWYRQDPGQGLRLIYYSQIVNDFQKGDIAEGYSVSREKKESFPLTVTSAQKNPTAFYLCATPGLAAGELFFGEGSRLTVL.

V is TRBV5-1 and J is TRBJ2-7; TRBD1 aligns across 9 bases. Germline CDR1 SGHRS, CDR2 YFSETQ. CDR3 length: 15 amino acids. V was clipped by 4 bases and J by 6 bases; unmatched bases: 11. The CDR3 loop reads CASSLLPGTGSEQYF. The DNA for the CDR3 is TGCGCCAGCAGCCTATTACCCGGGACAGGGAGCGAGCAGTACTTC.

The rearrangement links TRBV2 to TRBJ1-4; 7 positions match TRBD1. CDR3 length: 17 residues. Germline CDR1 reads SNHLY; CDR2 reads FYNNEI. Trimming removed 9 bases from V and 0 bases from J; junction bases left unmatched: 13. The DNA for the CDR3 is TGTGCCAGGGGTGAGACAGGGAGATTTACAACTAATGAAAAACTGTTTTTT. Amino acid sequence: CARGETGRFTTNEKLFF.

The chain uses TRBV27 and TRBJ2-3, with TRBD2 identical over 9 bases. Germline V gives CDR1 MNHEY, CDR2 SMNVEV (reference sequence). The CDR3 has 16 residues. V was pared by 5 bases and J by 2 bases, with 8 bases of the junction left unmatched. The CDR3 DNA is TGTGCCAGCAGTCCCTCCCCGGGACTAGCCACAGATACGCAGTATTTT. Its protein is CASSPSPGLATDTQYF.